This T cell receptor beta chain was sequenced in a study of shared clonotypes between healthy human individuals. Whole-study context: A donor's plate count was three for CD4 naive and three for CD4 memory; CD8 naive had two and CD8 memory one. General study points: Around 5% was the fraction of naive CD4 clonotypes found shared across a few donors. Across subsets, estimated richness was generally greater for naive than for memory populations.

About this clone itself: Its cognate antigen is unknown.

The assay was immunoSEQ multiplex PCR, and TCRdb's table has in-frame clones only and misses some. This table has roughly 2 million clones, less than 95% appearing once. This CDR3 contains 14 residues. The V and J ends lost 1 base and 2 bases respectively, with 9 bases between them. CDR1 SGHAT and CDR2 FQNNGV come from the germline V gene. Naive CD8 cells, CD45RO-negative and positively selected for CCR7, excluded terminally differentiated effector memory CD45RA+ cells. The rearrangement joins TRBV11-2 to TRBJ2-7; no reliable D call. Material: naive CD8+ T cells sorted from blood. The receptor comes from a man younger than 35 in good health. CDR3 region: CASSLVSTTYEQYF. The DNA for the CDR3 is TGTGCCAGCAGCTTAGTATCTACTACCTACGAGCAGTACTTC.